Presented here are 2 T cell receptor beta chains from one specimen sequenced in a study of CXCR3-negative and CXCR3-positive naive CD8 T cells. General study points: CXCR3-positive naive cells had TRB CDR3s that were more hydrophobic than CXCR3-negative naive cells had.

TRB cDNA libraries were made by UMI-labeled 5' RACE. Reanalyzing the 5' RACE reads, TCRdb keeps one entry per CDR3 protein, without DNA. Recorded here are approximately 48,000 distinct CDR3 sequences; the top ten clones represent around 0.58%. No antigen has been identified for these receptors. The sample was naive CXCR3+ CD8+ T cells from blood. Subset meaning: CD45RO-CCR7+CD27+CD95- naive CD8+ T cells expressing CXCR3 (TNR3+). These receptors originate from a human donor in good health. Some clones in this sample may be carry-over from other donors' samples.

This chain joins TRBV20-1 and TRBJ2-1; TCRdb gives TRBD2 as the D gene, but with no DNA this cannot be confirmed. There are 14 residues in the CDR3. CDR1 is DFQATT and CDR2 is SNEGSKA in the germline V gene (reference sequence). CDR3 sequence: CSARRPSGVTEQFF.

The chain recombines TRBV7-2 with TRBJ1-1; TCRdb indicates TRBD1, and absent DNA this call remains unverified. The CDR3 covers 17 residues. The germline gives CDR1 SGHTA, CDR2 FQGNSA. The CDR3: CASSLQPPRGRGPEALF. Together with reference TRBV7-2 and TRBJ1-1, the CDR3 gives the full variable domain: GAGVSQSPSNKVTEKGKDVELRCDPISGHTALYWYRQSLGQGLEFLIYFQGNSAPDKSGLPSDRFSAERTGGSVSTLTIQRTQQEDSAVYLCASSLQPPRGRGPEALFGQGTRLTVV.